What follows are 22 T cell receptor beta chains derived from one specimen sequenced in a study of shared clonotypes between healthy human individuals. Naive CD8 cells, CD45RO-negative and positively selected for CCR7, excluded terminally differentiated effector memory CD45RA+ cells. Assay: immunoSEQ multiplex PCR; the TCRdb copy retains only in-frame clones and omits some. The data hold 760,000 or so clones, with approximately 96% observed a single time. Sequenced input: naive CD8+ T cells sorted from blood. The receptor set was obtained from a man aged 25-40 years in good health.

This clone was observed a single time. The chain couples TRBV2 to TRBJ1-1; 7 nucleotides line up with TRBD1. From germline, CDR1 is SNHLY and CDR2 FYNNEI. The V and J ends lost 10 bases and 5 bases, in that order; junction bases with no gene match: 13. The CDR3 loop spans 14 amino acids. The CDR3 reads CATNGQVGGTEAFF. The DNA of the CDR3 is TGTGCCACCAACGGACAGGTAGGAGGGACTGAAGCTTTCTTT.

CDR3 sequence reads: CASKENRGLYNEQFF. DNA of the CDR3: TGTGCCAGTAAAGAAAACAGGGGCTTATACAATGAGCAGTTCTTC. The chain carries TRBV19 and TRBJ2-1, with 7 bases that match TRBD1. V shed 7 bases and J 4 bases; nucleotides not matched to a gene: 10. CDR1 LNHDA and CDR2 SQIVND come from the germline V gene (reference sequence). The CDR3 runs 15 residues.

To note about this clone: At one boundary the junction diverges from the germline segment, which might be a read error. This chain links TRBV28 with TRBJ2-7, with 9 bases that match TRBD2. The CDR3 runs 15 residues. Germline CDR1 is MDHEN and CDR2 is SYDVKM. The CDR3 bases are TGTGCCAGCAGTTTCGCCACGGCTAGCGGGGACCATATGAGCTTC. As protein: CASSFATASGDHMSF.

The CDR3 here is CASSPSTGRDTQYF. CDR3 DNA: TGTGCCAGCTCACCATCGACAGGGAGAGATACGCAGTATTTT. V is TRBV18 and J is TRBJ2-3, with TRBD1 matching over 7 bases. The CDR3 has 14 amino acids. Trimming took 2 bases from V and 5 from J; bases not matched to a gene: 4. CDR1 is KGHSH, CDR2 LQKENI, per germline.

V and J are TRBV9 and TRBJ2-7; D not certain. Between the trimmed V and J ends, which lost 1 base and 2 bases, there was a span of 16 bases. CDR3 length equals 16 residues. CDR1 SGDLS and CDR2 YYNGEE come from the germline V gene. The CDR3 is CASSVTSDGRAYEQYF. CDR3 DNA sequence: TGTGCCAGCAGCGTAACCTCGGACGGCCGGGCCTACGAGCAGTACTTC.

J is TRBJ2-1 and V is TRBV29-1; D ambiguous. V was pared by 4 bases and J by 10 bases, with 17 bases between. The germline CDR1 and CDR2 sequences are SQVTM and ANQGSEA. CDR3 size: 13 residues. The CDR3 region has the DNA TGCAGCGTTGTTGCTTCCCTCAGTACAGAGCAGTTCTTC. The encoded protein is CSVVASLSTEQFF.

A word on this clone: No DNA is shown, since the ends of the CDR3 on it are uncertain; the CDR3 is the one TCRdb lists. The chain links TRBV21-1 to TRBJ1-4. TRBV21-1 is an annotated pseudogene. The CDR3 spans 19 amino acids, including both terminal residues. The CDR3 is CASGENLFFGGGSNEKLFF.

This chain joins TRBV5-6 and TRBJ2-5; possibly TRBD1 for D (5 bases). V was shortened by 0 bases and J by 5 bases, with 14 bases between the two germline ends. This CDR3 is built from 15 residues. CDR1 and CDR2 from the germline V gene are SGHDT and YYEEEE. Written as DNA, the CDR3 is TGTGCCAGCAGCTTGGATCAGGGAAGGTTGGAGACCCAGTACTTC. Translated, it gives CASSLDQGRLETQYF.

The CDR3 spells CATSRVGTGDGNTIYF. In nucleotides, the CDR3 is TGTGCCACCAGCAGAGTCGGGACAGGGGACGGAAACACCATATATTTT. The chain is built from TRBV15 and TRBJ1-3; 10 nucleotides match TRBD1. The CDR3 has 16 amino acids. V lost 1 base and J lost 4; bases outside the gene matches: 4. Germline V CDR1 and CDR2: LNHNV, YYDKDF (reference sequence).

CDR3 loop: CASSQSGLLDTQYF. CDR3 bases: TGCGCCAGCAGCCAATCGGGACTCCTGGATACGCAGTATTTT. This rearrangement joins TRBV4-1 to TRBJ2-3, with D perhaps TRBD2 (6 bases). CDR1 and CDR2 from the germline V gene are MGHRA and YSYEKL. The CDR3 extends over 14 amino acids. The V and J ends lost 2 bases and 6 bases respectively, with 12 bases between them.

J is TRBJ2-1 and V is TRBV4-1; D ambiguous. V lost 1 base and J lost 7, with 5 bases in between. This CDR3 is 12 amino acids long. CDR1 and CDR2 from the germline V gene are MGHRA and YSYEKL. This chain's CDR3 is CASSQAWNEQFF. Here the CDR3 DNA reads TGCGCCAGCAGCCAAGCTTGGAATGAGCAGTTCTTC.

The rearrangement links TRBV19 to TRBJ2-7; D call uncertain. The CDR3 has 13 amino acids. Deletions cut 4 bases from V and 0 bases from J, with 7 bases between. Germline V lookup: CDR1 LNHDA, CDR2 SQIVND (reference sequence). The DNA of the CDR3 is TGTGCCAGTAGTACAGGACCCTCCTACGAGCAGTACTTC. Translated: CASSTGPSYEQYF.

The chain is built from TRBV5-8 and TRBJ2-7; 8 bases are a match to TRBD2. Germline-derived CDR1 and CDR2 are SGHTS and YDEGEE. The CDR3 is 17 amino acids. Trimming took 0 bases from V and 0 from J; bases not matched to a gene: 8. CDR3 bases: TGTGCCAGCAGCTTGGCGATGCGGGAGGACGTCTCCTACGAGCAGTACTTC. Its translation is CASSLAMREDVSYEQYF. The full variable domain, in which reference TRBV5-8 and TRBJ2-7 provide the parts outside the CDR3, is EAGVTQSPTHLIKTRGQQATLRCSPISGHTSVYWYQQALGLGLQFLLWYDEGEERNRGNFPPRFSGRQFPNYSSELNVNALELEDSALYLCASSLAMREDVSYEQYFGPGTRLTVT.

This clone was seen only once. The CDR3 DNA follows: TGTGCCAGCAGCCTAGACAGTTACACTGAAGCTTTCTTT. It translates to CASSLDSYTEAFF. The V call is TRBV14, the J call TRBJ1-1; perhaps TRBD1 as D (5 bases). Deletions cut 4 bases from V and 3 bases from J, with 9 bases between. The CDR3 covers 13 residues. The germline V gene encodes CDR1 SGHDN and CDR2 FVKESK.

The chain uses TRBV7-9 and TRBJ2-7; 7 nucleotides align to TRBD1. From germline, CDR1 is SEHNR and CDR2 FQNEAQ (reference sequence). The V gene end was trimmed by 6 bases and the J gene end by 7 bases; junction bases not matched to a gene: 9. This CDR3 comprises 13 residues. This chain's CDR3 is CASRAGDSLEQYF. CDR3 nucleotides: TGTGCCAGCAGGGCAGGGGACAGCCTTGAGCAGTACTTC.

This clone was detected only once. CDR3 nucleotide sequence: TGCGCCAGCAGCCAAGAAAGAGCGGACTCCTACAATGAGCAGTTCTTC. Translated: CASSQERADSYNEQFF. The rearrangement joins TRBV4-3 to TRBJ2-1, with a tentative D call TRBD2 (5 bases). This CDR3 is 16 amino acids long. Germline CDR1 and CDR2: LGHNA and YSLEER. Trimming stripped 0 bases from V and 0 bases from J, with 9 bases between.

The genes are TRBV11-2 and TRBJ2-2; D may be TRBD2 (5 bases). In germline, CDR1 is SGHAT, CDR2 FQNNGV. There are 14 residues in the CDR3. The V end was cut by 5 bases, the J end by 7 bases, with 14 bases between. The CDR3 protein is CASSTALASGELFF. CDR3 coding DNA: TGTGCCAGCAGCACAGCCCTAGCTAGCGGGGAGCTGTTTTTT.

For this clone: Other nucleotide sequences in the sample specify the same CDR3. The V gene is TRBV7-9, the J gene TRBJ2-1; possible D gene TRBD1, 6 bases. This CDR3 comprises 12 residues. V was trimmed by 4 bases and J by 6 bases, leaving 7 bases between them. The germline V gene encodes CDR1 SEHNR and CDR2 FQNEAQ (reference sequence). The CDR3 here is CASSSQGNEQFF. In DNA, the CDR3 is TGTGCCAGCAGCTCACAGGGCAATGAGCAGTTCTTC.

The CDR3 bases are TGTGCCAGCAGCTTAGAATCCCCCTCTGGAAACACCATATATTTT. It translates to CASSLESPSGNTIYF. The V call is TRBV13, the J call TRBJ1-3; D not certain. V lost 1 base and J 0 bases, leaving 7 bases between the germline ends. There are 15 residues in the CDR3. The V gene's germline CDR1 is PRHDT and CDR2 FYEKMQ (reference sequence).

The chain carries TRBV27 and TRBJ2-7, with 7 bases lining up with TRBD1. Germline V CDR1 and CDR2: MNHEY, SMNVEV (reference sequence). The CDR3 covers 14 residues. V shed 3 bases and J 5 bases; nucleotides not matched to a gene: 7. The CDR3 spells CASSFFAGGNEQYF. CDR3 sequence (DNA): TGTGCCAGCAGTTTTTTTGCAGGGGGAAACGAGCAGTACTTC.

V is TRBV7-9 and J is TRBJ2-7; possible D gene TRBD2, 6 bases. Germline CDR1 is SEHNR and CDR2 is FQNEAQ (reference sequence). The CDR3 has 14 amino acids. V was trimmed by 1 base and J by 2 bases, leaving 9 bases between them. CDR3 region: CASSLGPGAYEQYF. DNA of the CDR3: TGTGCCAGCAGCTTAGGGCCGGGGGCCTACGAGCAGTACTTC.

The V gene is TRBV2, the J gene TRBJ2-1; 9 bases align to TRBD2. The germline V gene encodes CDR1 SNHLY and CDR2 FYNNEI. The ends lost 2 bases at V and 4 bases at J; junction bases unmatched: 6. The CDR3 consists of 16 residues. CDR3 nucleotides: TGTGCCAGCAGTGAAAGCCTAGCGGGACCTTACAATGAGCAGTTCTTC. It encodes CASSESLAGPYNEQFF.